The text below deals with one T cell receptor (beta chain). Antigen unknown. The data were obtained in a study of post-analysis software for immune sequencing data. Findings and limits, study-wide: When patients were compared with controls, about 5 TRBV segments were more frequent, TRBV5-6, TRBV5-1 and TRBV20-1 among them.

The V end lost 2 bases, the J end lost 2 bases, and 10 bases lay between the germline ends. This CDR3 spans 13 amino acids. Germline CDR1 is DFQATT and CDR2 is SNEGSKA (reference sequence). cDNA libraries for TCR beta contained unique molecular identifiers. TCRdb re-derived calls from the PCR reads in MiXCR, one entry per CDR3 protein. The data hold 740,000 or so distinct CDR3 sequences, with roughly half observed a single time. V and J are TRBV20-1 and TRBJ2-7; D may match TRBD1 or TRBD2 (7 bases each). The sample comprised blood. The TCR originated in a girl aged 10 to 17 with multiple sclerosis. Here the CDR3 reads CSARQGGTYEQYF. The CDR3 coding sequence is TGCAGTGCTAGACAGGGGGGGACCTACGAGCAGTACTTC.